These 17 T cell receptor beta chains were sequenced from one sample in a study of T cell responses to AZD1222 COVID-19 vaccine. Sequencing used immunoSEQ multiplex PCR; TCRdb keeps in-frame clones, though not all of them. The sample has some 190,000 clones, approximately 86% seen once. This specimen was peripheral blood, taken on day 0 of AZD1222 vaccination. These receptors originate from an adult in good health.

The chain has TRBV5-4 and TRBJ2-1, with 11 bases fitting TRBD1. Germline V gene lookup returns CDR1 SGHNT and CDR2 YYREEE (reference sequence). The CDR3 consists of 16 residues. The junction had 7 bases not matched to a gene; V was cut back by 0 bases and J by 8 bases. The CDR3 DNA reads TGTGCCAGCAGCTTGGGCGGGACAGGGGGTTTTCATGAGCAGTTCTTC. This codes for CASSLGGTGGFHEQFF.

The chain has TRBV30 and TRBJ1-2; 9 positions match TRBD1. This CDR3 has 15 residues. J was trimmed by 7 bases and V by 0 bases; bases with no gene match: 9. Germline values: CDR1 GTSNPN, CDR2 SVGIG (reference sequence). The CDR3 reads CAWSVSGTGIFGYTF. The DNA of the CDR3 is TGTGCCTGGAGTGTTTCAGGGACAGGGATTTTTGGCTACACCTTC.

The gene calls are TRBV19 and TRBJ2-2, with TRBD1 identical over 9 bases. CDR3 size: 16 residues. The V gene end was trimmed by 2 bases and the J gene end by 4 bases; junction bases not matched to a gene: 5. CDR1 is LNHDA and CDR2 is SQIVND in the germline V gene (reference sequence). DNA for the CDR3: TGTGCCAGTAGTATATTTACAGGGGGCTCCACCGGGGAGCTGTTTTTT. Its protein is CASSIFTGGSTGELFF.

CDR3 coding DNA: TGTGCTAGTGGTTTGGTAGGTTCAGGGGCAACTAATGAAAAACTGTTTTTT. This codes for CASGLVGSGATNEKLFF. The chain has TRBV12-5 and TRBJ1-4, with D possibly matching TRBD1 (6 bases). V lost 0 bases, J lost 0 bases, and 11 bases lay in between. Germline assignment: CDR1 LGHNT and CDR2 FRNRAP. The CDR3 length is 17 residues.

The chain employs TRBV2 and TRBJ1-5; D not resolved. Germline CDR1 and CDR2: SNHLY and FYNNEI. Between the trimmed V and J ends, which lost 6 bases and 9 bases, there was a span of 18 bases. This CDR3 region has 14 residues. The CDR3 is CASREEGPAGPQHF. The CDR3 DNA reads as TGTGCCAGCAGAGAGGAAGGGCCGGCTGGGCCCCAGCATTTT.

The chain links TRBV5-4 to TRBJ1-2; weak D call: TRBD1 (6 bases). CDR1 SGHNT and CDR2 YYREEE come from the germline V gene (reference sequence). This CDR3 contains 14 residues. The V gene lost 5 bases and the J gene lost 0 bases, with 11 bases spanning the gap. Here the CDR3 DNA reads TGTGCCAGCAGTCTGGACAGCACTAACTATGGCTACACCTTC. It encodes CASSLDSTNYGYTF.

The CDR3 sequence is CASSDPFNNSPLHF. The CDR3 nucleotides read TGTGCCAGCAGTGATCCCTTTAATAATTCACCCCTCCACTTT. This chain joins TRBV25-1 and TRBJ1-6; no reliable D call. The ends were cut back, 3 bases at V and 5 bases at J, with 8 bases in the middle. Germline loops: CDR1 MGHDK, CDR2 SYGVNS. This CDR3 is 14 amino acids long. Supplemented by reference TRBV25-1 and TRBJ1-6, the full variable domain reads EADIYQTPRYLVIGTGKKITLECSQTMGHDKMYWYQQDPGMELHLIHYSYGVNSTEKGDLSSESTVSRIRTEHFPLTLESARPSHTSQYLCASSDPFNNSPLHFGNGTRLTVT.

V gene TRBV30 combines with J gene TRBJ2-7, with TRBD1 identical over 8 bases. Germline-derived CDR1 and CDR2 are GTSNPN and SVGIG (reference sequence). Germline trimming cut 0 bases from V and 2 bases from J; bases unmatched to any gene: 3. This CDR3 spans 14 amino acids. CDR3 in amino acids: CAWSVGTGTYEQYF. CDR3 bases: TGTGCCTGGAGTGTCGGGACAGGAACCTACGAGCAGTACTTC.

This clone was detected once. The rearrangement links TRBV19 to TRBJ2-2; 10 bases are a match to TRBD1. Germline V gene sequence: CDR1 LNHDA, CDR2 SQIVND (reference sequence). The CDR3 spans 16 residues. V trimming: 5 bases; J trimming: 2 bases; junction bases outside the gene matches: 5. The CDR3 coding sequence is TGTGCCAGTAGTGCCCGGACAGGGGGAAACACCGGGGAGCTGTTTTTT. This translates into CASSARTGGNTGELFF.

The chain employs TRBV7-6 and TRBJ2-1, with D possibly TRBD1 on 5 matching bases. The V gene lost 3 bases and the J gene lost 10 bases, with 10 bases spanning the gap. The CDR3 is made up of 12 amino acids. CDR1 and CDR2 (germline): SGHVS, FNYEAQ. This CDR3 reads CASSFSGAEQFF. CDR3 coding DNA: TGTGCCAGCAGCTTTAGTGGGGCCGAGCAGTTCTTC.

This chain uses TRBV5-6 with TRBJ2-1; TRBD2 agrees at 12 bases. V was pared by 4 bases and J by 8 bases, with 7 bases of the junction left unmatched. There are 15 residues in the CDR3. Germline V CDR1 and CDR2: SGHDT, YYEEEE. CDR3: CASSDRLAGVDEQFF. The CDR3 DNA reads TGTGCCAGCAGCGATCGACTAGCGGGGGTGGATGAGCAGTTCTTC.

The chain is built from TRBV5-5 and TRBJ2-7, with unresolved D. V lost 1 base and J 0 bases, leaving 8 bases between the germline ends. In germline, CDR1 is SGHKS, CDR2 YYEKEE (reference sequence). CDR3 length equals 14 residues. This CDR3 is CASSLSISSYEQYF. The DNA for the CDR3 is TGTGCCAGCAGCTTGTCCATTAGCTCCTACGAGCAGTACTTC.

The chain employs TRBV11-1 and TRBJ1-6; weak D call: TRBD1 (6 bases). Germline V gives CDR1 SGHAT, CDR2 FQDESV (reference sequence). V dropped 3 bases and J dropped 7 bases, with 16 bases sitting between them. The length of the CDR3 is 16 residues. The DNA for the CDR3 is TGTGCCAGCAGCTTTGGTATGGGGGCGAGGAATTCACCCCTCCACTTT. The encoded protein is CASSFGMGARNSPLHF.

The CDR3 loop is CAWSGDRAWSPLHF. CDR3 nucleotides: TGTGCCTGGAGTGGGGACAGGGCTTGGTCACCCCTCCACTTT. The chain has TRBV30 and TRBJ1-6; TRBD1 aligns across 9 bases. V dropped 1 base and J dropped 10; count of bases not matched to a gene: 5. CDR1 GTSNPN and CDR2 SVGIG come from the germline V gene (reference sequence). The CDR3 covers 14 residues. Variable domain in full (rest from reference TRBV30 and TRBJ1-6): SQTIHQWPATLVQPVGSPLSLECTVEGTSNPNLYWYRQAAGRGLQLLFYSVGIGQISSEVPQNLSASRPQDRQFILSSKKLLLSDSGFYLCAWSGDRAWSPLHFGNGTRLTVT.

The chain is built from TRBV7-9 and TRBJ2-7; D remains unclear. The CDR3 spans 16 residues. In germline, CDR1 is SEHNR, CDR2 FQNEAQ (reference sequence). The V gene lost 2 bases and the J gene lost 0 bases, with 14 bases spanning the gap. This CDR3 reads CASSLLGSKSSYEQYF. CDR3 coding DNA: TGTGCCAGCAGCTTATTGGGCTCCAAAAGCTCCTACGAGCAGTACTTC.

This clone occurred once. The chain recombines TRBV2 with TRBJ1-5; D gene uncertain. Deletions cut 4 bases from V and 1 base from J, with 14 bases between. CDR1 and CDR2 (germline): SNHLY, FYNNEI. CDR3 length: 16 residues. The chain's CDR3 is CASSGEGPWSNQPQHF. The CDR3, as DNA: TGTGCCAGCAGTGGGGAGGGCCCGTGGAGCAATCAGCCCCAGCATTTT.

The chain employs TRBV15 and TRBJ2-7; D unclear. V was cut by 3 bases and J by 3 bases, with 15 bases left in between. Germline V lookup: CDR1 LNHNV, CDR2 YYDKDF (reference sequence). This CDR3 spans 15 amino acids. The CDR3 loop reads CATSRYALTDYEQYF. CDR3 DNA sequence: TGTGCCACCAGCAGGTATGCCTTAACGGACTACGAGCAGTACTTC.